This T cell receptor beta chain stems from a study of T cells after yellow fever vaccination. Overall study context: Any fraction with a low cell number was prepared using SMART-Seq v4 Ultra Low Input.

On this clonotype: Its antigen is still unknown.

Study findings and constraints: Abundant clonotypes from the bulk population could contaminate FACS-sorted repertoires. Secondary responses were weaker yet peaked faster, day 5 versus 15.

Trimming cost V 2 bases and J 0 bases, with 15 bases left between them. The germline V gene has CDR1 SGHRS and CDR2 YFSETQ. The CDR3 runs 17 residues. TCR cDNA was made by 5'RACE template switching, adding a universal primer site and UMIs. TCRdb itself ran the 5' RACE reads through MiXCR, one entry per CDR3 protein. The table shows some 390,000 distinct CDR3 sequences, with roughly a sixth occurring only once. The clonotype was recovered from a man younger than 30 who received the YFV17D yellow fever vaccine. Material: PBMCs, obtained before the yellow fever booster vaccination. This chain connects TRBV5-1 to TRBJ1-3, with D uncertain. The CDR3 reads CASSFFTGTHSGNTIYF. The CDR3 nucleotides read TGCGCCAGCAGCTTCTTCACCGGCACTCACTCTGGAAACACCATATATTTT.